This T cell receptor (beta chain) was obtained from a study of T cell responses to AZD1222 COVID-19 vaccine listed by TCRdb under 2021. For context, the study as a whole: AZD1222 recipients whose second dose came at about 4 weeks and those whose second dose came at about 12 weeks were combined into one group, since spike-specific TCR depth and breadth did not differ between the two schedules. A total of more than 230 trial participants underwent TCR sequencing, of whom around 200 received two doses of AZD1222 and about 25 received two doses of the MenACWY control vaccine. Trial participants were enrolled by age into subgroups of 18-55, 56-69 and 70-plus years, and around 150, 28 and 57 TCR-sequenced participants, respectively, were included in these subgroups. Results the study describes overall, beyond this receptor: Reportedly, close to half of the unique spike-specific TCRs recognized epitopes lying outside the regions that are mutated in the B.1.351 and B.1.1.7 variants. After two AZD1222 doses, both the breadth and the depth of spike-specific TCRs were significantly higher than at day 0 and than in MenACWY recipients. Because no day 14 peak-response samples were available, the repertoires could be characterized only after the peak T cell response. Participants were mostly white British and included more females than males, and it was suggested by the authors that clonal diversity may have been underestimated. The whole spike protein was spanned by vaccine-associated CD4 TCRs, and dominant responses were seen in regions 160-218 and 743-854. Conclusions about previously exposed vaccinees are limited because only five or six AZD1222 recipients were SARS-CoV-2 seropositive at baseline. The 56-69-year group was small, and its depth increase did not reach significance, likely because of low power.

In regard to this clone: Its specific antigen is unknown. The input lacks base qualities; no much larger clone sits a single base away.

The CDR3 regions of human TCRbeta chains were analyzed by immunosequencing. Per the original workflow: Repertoire TCRs were matched against a reference library of SARS-CoV-2-specific TCRs generated with the MIRA antigen-specificity platform. Breadth meant the fraction of unique TCRs that were SARS-CoV-2-associated, whereas depth meant the fraction of total T cells that were SARS-CoV-2-associated. Using the MIRA data, each spike-specific TCR was assigned both to the spike region to which the TCR was reactive and to a CD4 or CD8 class. Log10-transformed breadth and depth values were compared by one-way ANOVA with Sidak's multiple comparisons tests. This is the immuneACCESS table as TCRdb keeps it, with only in-frame sequences that have V and J called. A part of the clones is gone; compared with another copy, unresolved V genes explain less than half, and the rest is unexplained. V and J calls and clone size are copied from that table; D and trimming were computed from the DNA. The sample records roughly 100,000 clones, around 89% of which are singletons. The ten largest clones add up to approximately 19% of the sample.

The time point label of this sample denotes: baseline before first vaccination. The vaccinee samples were drawn from two UK trials, COV001 and COV002, one of which was a single-blind randomized controlled phase 2/3 trial testing AZD1222 (ChAdOx1 nCoV-19) in healthy adults. For TCRbeta chain sequencing, PBMC samples from trial participants were taken at day 0 and at day 28 after the second dose. V and J are trimmed by 3 bases and 5 bases, and the gene matches miss 6 bases of the junction. The CDR3 starts with the cysteine, ends with the phenylalanine, and has 15 residues. Here the CDR3 DNA is all that survives: 45 bases in frame from base 1. The germline V gene specifies KGHSH as CDR1 and LQKENI as CDR2.

The sequence joins TRBV18 to TRBJ1-1, and 10 bases in between align with TRBD1. The sequencing used peripheral blood, collected on day 0 of AZD1222 vaccination. The sequence derives from an adult in good health. The sequence in DNA is TGTGCCAGCTCACCCGGGGACAGGGGACAAACTGAAGCTTTCTTT. Translated, this is CASSPGDRGQTEAFF.